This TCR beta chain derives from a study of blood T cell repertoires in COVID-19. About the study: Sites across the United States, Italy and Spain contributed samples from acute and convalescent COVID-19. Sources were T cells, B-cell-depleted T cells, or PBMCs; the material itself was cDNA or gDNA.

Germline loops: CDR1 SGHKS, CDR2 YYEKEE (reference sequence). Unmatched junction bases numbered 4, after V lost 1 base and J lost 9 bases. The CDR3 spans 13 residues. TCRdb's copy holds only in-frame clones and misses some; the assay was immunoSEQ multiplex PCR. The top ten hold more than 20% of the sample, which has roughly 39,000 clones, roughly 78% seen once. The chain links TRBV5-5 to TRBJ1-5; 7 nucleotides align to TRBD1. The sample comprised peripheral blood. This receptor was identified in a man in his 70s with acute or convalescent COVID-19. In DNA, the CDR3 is TGTGCCAGCAGCTTGCAGGGGGATCTGCCCCAGCATTTT. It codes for CASSLQGDLPQHF.